The rows below give T cell receptor beta chains drawn from one sample of a study of blood T cell repertoires in COVID-19. Profiling relied on immunoSEQ multiplex PCR, and the TCRdb table lists in-frame clones only, not all of them. The sample includes about 45,000 clones, about 83% seen only once; the top ten take 6.1%. Sequencing was carried out using peripheral blood. Source of these receptors: a woman of 80 years or more with acute or convalescent COVID-19. The CDR3 runs from the conserved cysteine through the conserved F or W. The D gene is left open where the match is weak. Only some rows state a clone size, as once, few, many or a class for expanded clones.

size	length	D	V	J	DNA	CDR3
-	16	TRBD1	TRBV5-8	TRBJ2-2	TGTGCCAGCATACAAGGGACAGGGGGCTACACCGGGGAGCTGTTTTTT	CASIQGTGGYTGELFF
-	15	TRBD1	TRBV11-2	TRBJ1-2	TGTGCCAGCAGCTTAGATCCGACAGGGTTCACCGGCTACACCTTC	CASSLDPTGFTGYTF
-	14	-	TRBV19	TRBJ1-2	TGTGCCAGTAGTATCGCGGCAGGGGATACTGGCTACACCTTC	CASSIAAGDTGYTF
-	15	-	TRBV6-5	TRBJ1-1	TGTGCCAGCAGTAGCCAAGGGGGGGGCGCAACTGAAGCTTTCTTT	CASSSQGGGATEAFF
-	12	TRBD1	TRBV7-9	TRBJ1-1	TGTGCCAGCAGCTTTTCCGACAGGGGAGCTTTCTTT	CASSFSDRGAFF
-	13	TRBD1	TRBV2	TRBJ1-4	TGTGCCAGCACCGGGACAGGGCTCTTTAAACTGTTATTT	CASTGTGLFKLLF
once	19	TRBD2	TRBV19	TRBJ2-1	TGTGCCAGTAGTCGACGACTAGCGGGGGGGCAGGGAGTGTACAATGAGCAGTTCTTC	CASSRRLAGGQGVYNEQFF
-	14	-	TRBV29-1	TRBJ1-3	TGCAGCGTTCAGACCCGGGACTCTGGAAACACCATATATTTT	CSVQTRDSGNTIYF
-	19	-	TRBV5-4	TRBJ1-5	TGTGCCAGCAGCTCCCCTCTAAACACAACAGTGTCAAACAATCAGCCCCAGCATTTT	CASSSPLNTTVSNNQPQHF
-	15	TRBD2	TRBV3-1/TRBV3-2	TRBJ2-7	TGTGCCAGCAGCCAAACTAGCGGGGGCCTCGACGAGCAGTACTTC	CASSQTSGGLDEQYF
-	14	-	TRBV5-1	TRBJ1-6	TGCGCCAGCAGCTCGACAGGTAGCGATTCACCCCTCCACTTT	CASSSTGSDSPLHF
-	16	TRBD1	TRBV25-1	TRBJ2-3	TGTGCCAGCAGTGATACCGGGACAGGGGGCCTCGGTACGCAGTATTTT	CASSDTGTGGLGTQYF
-	14	TRBD1	TRBV3-1/TRBV3-2	TRBJ1-2	TGTGCCAGCAGCGACCGACAGGGCGTCGGGGGCTACACCTTC	CASSDRQGVGGYTF
-	17	TRBD1	TRBV27	TRBJ1-5	TGTGCCAGCAGTTTATCAATCGGAACAGGGGGTGATCAGCCCCAGCATTTT	CASSLSIGTGGDQPQHF
-	11	-	TRBV3-1/TRBV3-2	TRBJ2-7	TGTGCCAGCTCCAGGGTATCCGAGCAGTACTTC	CASSRVSEQYF
few	16	-	TRBV5-8	TRBJ1-5	TGTGCCAGCAGCCCAAGGGACACGAGAAGGAATCAGCCCCAGCATTTT	CASSPRDTRRNQPQHF
-	13	-	TRBV4-2	TRBJ1-1	TGTGCCAGCAGCCAAGATCGGGACACTGAAGCTTTCTTT	CASSQDRDTEAFF
-	15	TRBD1	TRBV24-1	TRBJ1-2	TGTGCCACCAGTGATTCCCGGACAGGGGGGTATGGCTACACCTTC	CATSDSRTGGYGYTF
few	16	TRBD2	TRBV7-9	TRBJ2-5	TGTGCCAGCAGCTTATCAAGGGGACTAGCTGGGGAGACCCAGTACTTC	CASSLSRGLAGETQYF
-	15	-	TRBV3-1/TRBV3-2	TRBJ1-2	TGTGCCAGCAGCCAAGATGGAGTAAGCTACTATGGCTACACCTTC	CASSQDGVSYYGYTF
-	15	-	TRBV7-9	TRBJ1-1	TGTGCCAGCAGCTTAGGAGGACTCCTGAACACTGAAGCTTTCTTT	CASSLGGLLNTEAFF
-	15	-	TRBV7-9	TRBJ2-4	TGTGCCAGCAGCTTAGGGGGCCAGGGGAAAAACATTCAGTACTTC	CASSLGGQGKNIQYF
-	15	TRBD1	TRBV19	TRBJ2-7	TGTGCCAGTAGTAATCGACAGGGGGCGTGGGACGAGCAGTACTTC	CASSNRQGAWDEQYF
-	16	TRBD1	TRBV5-6	TRBJ1-1	TGTGCCAGCAGCAATTATGGACAGGGGACTTACACTGAAGCTTTCTTT	CASSNYGQGTYTEAFF
-	14	TRBD1	TRBV5-1	TRBJ1-2	TGCGCCAGCAGCTTGGGACAGGGAAACTATGGCTACACCTTC	CASSLGQGNYGYTF
-	14	-	TRBV2	TRBJ1-4	TGTGCCAGCAGTGATGGCAGGGCGGAGGAAAAACTGTTTTTT	CASSDGRAEEKLFF
-	16	TRBD2	TRBV5-5	TRBJ2-1	TGTGCCAGCAGCTTGGTTCCAGCGGGGGGGCAGAATGAGCAGTTCTTC	CASSLVPAGGQNEQFF
many	12	-	TRBV5-1	TRBJ1-1	TGCGCCAGCAGTCTGCCGGGAACTGAAGCTTTCTTT	CASSLPGTEAFF
-	12	-	TRBV29-1	TRBJ1-2	TGCAGCGTTGAATCCCTTGTTGATGGCTACACCTTC	CSVESLVDGYTF
-	13	TRBD2	TRBV19	TRBJ2-7	TGTGCCAGTAAAAAGCTAGCGGGGGACGAGCAGTACTTC	CASKKLAGDEQYF
-	16	-	TRBV27	TRBJ1-6	TGTGCCAGCAGTTTATGGTTGAGCTCCTATAATTCACCCCTCCACTTT	CASSLWLSSYNSPLHF
-	14	-	TRBV7-2	TRBJ2-5	TGTGCCAGCAGCTTAGAACTAGCCGAAGAGACCCAGTACTTC	CASSLELAEETQYF
once	13	-	TRBV7-8	TRBJ2-7	TGTGCCAGCAGCTCCGGAGGGGGGGGCGAGCAGTACTTC	CASSSGGGGEQYF
few	16	TRBD2	TRBV5-1	TRBJ2-3	TGCGCCAGCAGTGCTAGCGGGGAGCCTAGCACAGATACGCAGTATTTT	CASSASGEPSTDTQYF
-	16	TRBD2	TRBV5-6	TRBJ2-1	TGTGCCAGCAGTCCCCGACTAGCGGGGGGGCACTGGGAGCAGTTCTTC	CASSPRLAGGHWEQFF
-	13	-	TRBV5-1	TRBJ1-5	TGCGCCAGCAGCTTGGGGGCCAATCAGCCCCAGCATTTT	CASSLGANQPQHF
once	14	TRBD1	TRBV18	TRBJ1-6	TGTGCCAGCTCAGAACAGGGGTACAATTCACCCCTCCACTTT	CASSEQGYNSPLHF
-	15	-	TRBV5-1	TRBJ2-2	TGCGCCAGCAGCTTGAACAACGCGAACACCGGGGAGCTGTTTTTT	CASSLNNANTGELFF
-	15	TRBD2	TRBV13	TRBJ2-3	TGTGCCAGCAGCCCGACTAGCGGACGCACAGATACGCAGTATTTT	CASSPTSGRTDTQYF
-	12	-	TRBV29-1	TRBJ1-1	TGCAGCGTTGGACAGATGGACACTGAAGCTTTCTTT	CSVGQMDTEAFF
-	14	-	TRBV18	TRBJ2-5	TGTGCCAGCTCACCTCTTACGGGACAAGAGACCCAGTACTTC	CASSPLTGQETQYF
once	14	TRBD1	TRBV29-1	TRBJ2-7	TGCAGCGTTGAATTCCCATTATCAGGGGGAGAGCAGTACTTC	CSVEFPLSGGEQYF
-	15	TRBD2	TRBV5-4	TRBJ2-1	TGTGCCAGCAGTCTAGCGGGGGGGCCGGGCAATGAGCAGTTCTTC	CASSLAGGPGNEQFF
-	15	-	TRBV6-6	TRBJ2-3	TGTGCCAGCTCCCAGACAGGAGCCCACAGAGGTACGCAGTATTTT	CASSQTGAHRGTQYF
-	18	-	TRBV7-9	TRBJ1-2	TGTGCCAGCAGCCTTACGTTCACCAACAGGGATACTAACTATGGCTACACCTTC	CASSLTFTNRDTNYGYTF